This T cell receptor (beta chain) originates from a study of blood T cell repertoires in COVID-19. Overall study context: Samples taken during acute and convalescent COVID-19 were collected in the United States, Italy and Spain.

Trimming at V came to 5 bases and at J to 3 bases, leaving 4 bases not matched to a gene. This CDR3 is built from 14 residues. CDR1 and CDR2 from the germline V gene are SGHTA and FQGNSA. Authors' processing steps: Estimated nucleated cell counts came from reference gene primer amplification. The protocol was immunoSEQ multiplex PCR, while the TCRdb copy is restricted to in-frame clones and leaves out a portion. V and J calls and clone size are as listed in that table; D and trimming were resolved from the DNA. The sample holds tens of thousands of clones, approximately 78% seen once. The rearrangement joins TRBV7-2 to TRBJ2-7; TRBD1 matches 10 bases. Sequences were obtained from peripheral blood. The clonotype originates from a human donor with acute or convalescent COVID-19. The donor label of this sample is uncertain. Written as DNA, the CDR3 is TGTGCCAGCAGCACCGGGACAGGGGACTACGAGCAGTACTTC. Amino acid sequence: CASSTGTGDYEQYF.